These 16 T cell receptor beta chains came from one sample sequenced in a study of regulatory T cells in long-lasting Graves disease. Time point in this sample: newly diagnosed GD, antithyroid drugs for less than 3 months. There was RNA extracted from PBMCs, and the TCR library was made from it. Arm-PCR of CDR3 regions and iRepertoire HTBI primers were used to build TCR beta libraries. TCRdb processed the multiplex PCR reads anew with MiXCR; each CDR3 protein has one entry. The table has hundreds of thousands of distinct CDR3 sequences, roughly 15% seen once. These data are also associated with another study on T cells in Graves' hyperthyroidism and ophthalmopathy.

Sequencing was performed on peripheral blood mononuclear cells (PBMCs), taken at new diagnosis, from a patient treated with antithyroid drugs. The receptors derive from a woman between 25 and 40 years old with Graves disease.

The CDR3 spells CASFQAGGTNTEAFF. The CDR3 nucleotides read TGTGCCAGCTTCCAGGCGGGGGGTACGAACACTGAAGCTTTCTTT. The rearrangement links TRBV18 to TRBJ1-1; D might be TRBD1 (5 bases). The CDR3 is 15 residues long. V was trimmed by 7 bases and J by 1 base, leaving 16 bases between them. The V gene's germline CDR1 is KGHSH and CDR2 LQKENI.

In this sample, this clonotype turned up many times. This sequence joins TRBV20-1 and TRBJ1-1; D is possibly TRBD1 (5 bases). The CDR3 consists of 14 residues. Germline values: CDR1 DFQATT, CDR2 SNEGSKA (reference sequence). CDR3 coding DNA: TGCAGCCCCTACGGGGGGGGAATGAACACTGAAGCTTTCTTT. Its translation: CSPYGGGMNTEAFF.

This clonotype was observed many times. The rearrangement uses TRBV7-9 and TRBJ2-7; 8 bases are a match to TRBD2. From germline, CDR1 is SEHNR and CDR2 FQNEAQ (reference sequence). After removal of 2 bases from V and 6 bases from J, the junction contained 9 bases not matched to a gene. The CDR3 extends over 15 amino acids. The CDR3 loop reads CASSLTSGSMGEQYF. CDR3 sequence (DNA): TGTGCCAGCAGCTTAACTAGCGGTTCAATGGGCGAGCAGTACTTC.

The CDR3 bases are TGTGCCATCGTAGACAGGGCCGGGGAGCTGTTTTTT. Protein: CAIVDRAGELFF. This chain connects TRBV2 to TRBJ2-2, with 7 bases aligning to TRBD1. The CDR3 runs to 12 residues. Germline values: CDR1 SNHLY, CDR2 FYNNEI. Unmatched junction bases numbered 5, after V lost 10 bases and J lost 6 bases.

The rearrangement uses TRBV10-3 and TRBJ2-1, with 7 bases lining up with TRBD2. This CDR3 has 14 residues. Germline CDR1 is ENHRY and CDR2 is SYGVKD. With V trimmed by 11 bases and J by 3 bases, 10 bases remained unmatched. CDR3 coding DNA: TGTGCCTCCCGCACCGGACTAGGCTACAATGAGCAGTTCTTC. Amino acid sequence: CASRTGLGYNEQFF.

This clonotype was seen at least ten times. The gene calls are TRBV3-1 and TRBJ2-1; the D is unclear. The CDR3 sequence is 13 residues long. Trimming shortened V by 5 bases and J by 4 bases, and 9 bases separated the two germline ends. From germline, CDR1 is LGHDT and CDR2 YNNKEL (reference sequence). The chain's CDR3 is CASSLDLYNEQFF. CDR3 in DNA: TGTGCCAGCAGCTTAGACCTGTACAATGAGCAGTTCTTC.

This clonotype was counted only a few times. This chain uses TRBV5-4 with TRBJ2-7; D remains ambiguous. The CDR3 contains 14 residues. Germline V CDR1 and CDR2: SGHNT, YYREEE (reference sequence). V lost 4 bases and J 2 bases, leaving 13 bases between the germline ends. The CDR3, as DNA: TGTGCCAGCAGCAGAATGGAGAGGCCCTACGAGCAGTACTTC. This sequence encodes CASSRMERPYEQYF.

The chain uses TRBV6-9 and TRBJ1-6; TRBD1 agrees at 7 bases. Unmatched junction bases numbered 6, after V lost 4 bases and J lost 0 bases. Germline V gives CDR1 MNHGY, CDR2 SVAAGI. This CDR3 has 17 amino acids. CDR3 protein: CASSFDRAGSYNSPLHF. The CDR3, as DNA: TGTGCCAGCAGTTTCGACAGGGCAGGCTCCTATAATTCACCCCTCCACTTT.

J is TRBJ2-2 and V is TRBV12-3 or TRBV12-4; a weak D match, TRBD2 (6 bases). The CDR3 length is 14 residues. V was clipped by 7 bases and J by 5 bases, with 14 bases between them. CDR3 sequence reads: CASTSGGRTGELFF. CDR3 sequence (DNA): TGTGCCAGCACAAGTGGGGGGAGAACCGGGGAGCTGTTTTTT.

This clonotype was detected many times. The chain carries TRBV27 and TRBJ1-5, with TRBD1 identical over 8 bases. Trimming took 5 bases from V and 11 from J; bases not matched to a gene: 14. Germline V gives CDR1 MNHEY, CDR2 SMNVEV (reference sequence). This CDR3 has 15 amino acids. The CDR3 sequence is CASSHGTGGRSAQHF. The CDR3 DNA reads as TGTGCCAGCAGTCACGGGACAGGCGGCAGGTCGGCCCAGCATTTT.

In this sample, this clonotype turned up a few times. The rearrangement uses TRBV10-3 and TRBJ2-3; D is unclear. Trimming left V 0 bases short and J 7 bases short, with 8 bases between. Germline CDR1 and CDR2: ENHRY and SYGVKD. There are 13 residues in the CDR3. The CDR3 DNA follows: TGTGCCATCAGTGAGTCGCTAGTGAATACGCAGTATTTT. Residues: CAISESLVNTQYF.

V usage is TRBV6-7 and J usage is TRBJ2-7; D may correspond to TRBD1 or TRBD2 (5 bases each). TRBV6-7 is given ORF status, its function remaining uncertain. The CDR3 consists of 14 residues. V shed 1 base and J shed 4 bases, with 11 bases lying between them. This CDR3 is CASSYLGERYEQYF. In DNA form, the CDR3 reads TGTGCCAGCAGTTACTTGGGGGAGCGATACGAGCAGTACTTC.

This chain uses TRBV13 with TRBJ2-7; 11 bases agree with TRBD2. The CDR3 has 13 residues. Germline V gives CDR1 PRHDT, CDR2 FYEKMQ (reference sequence). Trimming at V came to 10 bases and at J to 4 bases, leaving 6 bases not matched to a gene. Written as DNA, the CDR3 is TGTGCCACTAGTAGCGGGAGGGGGTACGAGCAGTACTTC. Its protein product is CATSSGRGYEQYF.

In the case of this clonotype: A read error may be the cause here, since a much bigger clone is one base away. The chain combines TRBV29-1 with TRBJ1-1; 9 nucleotides match TRBD1. The CDR3 sequence is 13 residues long. The germline CDR1 and CDR2 sequences are SQVTM and ANQGSEA. The V gene end was trimmed by 4 bases and the J gene end by 10 bases; junction bases not matched to a gene: 10. CDR3 protein: CSVAWDRAAGAFF. The CDR3 coding sequence is TGCAGCGTTGCATGGGACAGGGCCGCTGGAGCTTTCTTT.

This clonotype was seen a handful of times. The chain employs TRBV6-2 or TRBV6-3 and TRBJ2-1; TRBD1 matches 7 bases. Looked up from germline, CDR1 is MNHEY and CDR2 is SVGEGT. This CDR3 is built from 22 residues. Germline trimming cut 6 bases from V and 4 bases from J; bases unmatched to any gene: 30. The CDR3 bases are TGTGCCAGCAGAATACCGGGACAGACTTCTATTACAGGGATGTCGGAGTACAATGAGCAGTTCTTC. Its translation: CASRIPGQTSITGMSEYNEQFF.

This chain links TRBV20-1 with TRBJ2-5; 10 bases match TRBD2. Germline V gene sequence: CDR1 DFQATT, CDR2 SNEGSKA (reference sequence). There are 14 residues in the CDR3. The V gene end was trimmed by 6 bases and the J gene end by 0 bases; junction bases not matched to a gene: 4. CDR3 sequence (DNA): TGCAGTGCGCCGGGACTAGCGCACCAAGAGACCCAGTACTTC. Amino acid sequence: CSAPGLAHQETQYF.